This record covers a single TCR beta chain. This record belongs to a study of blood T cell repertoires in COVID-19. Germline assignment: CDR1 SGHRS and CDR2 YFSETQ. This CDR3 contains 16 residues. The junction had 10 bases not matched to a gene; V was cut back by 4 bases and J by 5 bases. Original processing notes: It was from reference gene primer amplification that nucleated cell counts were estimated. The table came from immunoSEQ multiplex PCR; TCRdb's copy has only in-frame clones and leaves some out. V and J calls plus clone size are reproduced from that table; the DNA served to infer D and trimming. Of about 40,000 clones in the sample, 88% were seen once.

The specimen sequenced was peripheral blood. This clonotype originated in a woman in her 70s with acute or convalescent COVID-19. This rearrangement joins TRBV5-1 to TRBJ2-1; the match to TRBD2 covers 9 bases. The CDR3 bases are TGCGCCAGCAGCCCGATGCTAGCGGGGTCAGACAATGAGCAGTTCTTC. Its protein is CASSPMLAGSDNEQFF.